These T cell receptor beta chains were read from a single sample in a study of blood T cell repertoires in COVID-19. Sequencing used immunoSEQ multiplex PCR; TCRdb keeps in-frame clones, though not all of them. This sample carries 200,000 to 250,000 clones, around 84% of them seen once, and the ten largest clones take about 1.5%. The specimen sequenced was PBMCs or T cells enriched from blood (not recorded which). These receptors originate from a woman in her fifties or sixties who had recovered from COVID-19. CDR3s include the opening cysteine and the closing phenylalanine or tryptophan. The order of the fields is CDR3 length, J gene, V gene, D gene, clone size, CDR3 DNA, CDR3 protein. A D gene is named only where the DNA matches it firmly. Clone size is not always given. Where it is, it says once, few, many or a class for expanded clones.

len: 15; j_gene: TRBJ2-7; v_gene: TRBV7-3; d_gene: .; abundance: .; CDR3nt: TGTGCCAGCAGCTTAATGAGCGGCAACTCCTACGAGCAGTACTTC; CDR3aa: CASSLMSGNSYEQYF
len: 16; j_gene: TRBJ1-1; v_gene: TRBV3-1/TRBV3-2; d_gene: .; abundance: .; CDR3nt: TGTGCCAGCAGCCGAACTACAGGGCTGGGGAACACTGAAGCTTTCTTT; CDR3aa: CASSRTTGLGNTEAFF
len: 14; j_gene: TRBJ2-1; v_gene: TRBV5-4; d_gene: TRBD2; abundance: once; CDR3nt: TGTGCCAGCAGGTCAGCGGGAGGGTACAATGAGCAGTTCTTC; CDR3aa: CASRSAGGYNEQFF
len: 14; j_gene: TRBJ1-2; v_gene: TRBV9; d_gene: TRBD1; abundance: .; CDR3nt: TGTGCCAGCAGCGTAAACCAGGGGGTTGATGGCTACACCTTC; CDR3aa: CASSVNQGVDGYTF
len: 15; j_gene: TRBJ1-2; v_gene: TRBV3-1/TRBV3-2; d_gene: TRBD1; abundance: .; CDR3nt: TGTGCCAGCAGCCAAGTTGGGACAGCTACAAATGGCTACACCTTC; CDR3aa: CASSQVGTATNGYTF
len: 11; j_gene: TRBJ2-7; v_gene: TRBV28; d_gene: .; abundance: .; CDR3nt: TGTGCCAGCATGGGCTACTACGAGCAGTACTTC; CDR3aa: CASMGYYEQYF
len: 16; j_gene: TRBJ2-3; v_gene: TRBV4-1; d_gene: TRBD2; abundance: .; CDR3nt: TGCGCCAGCAGCCAAACCCTAGCGGGAGCCGTAGATACGCAGTATTTT; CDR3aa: CASSQTLAGAVDTQYF
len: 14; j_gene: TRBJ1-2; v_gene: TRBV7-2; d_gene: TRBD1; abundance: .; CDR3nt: TGTGCCAGCAGCTCCGACAGGGGGAACTATGGCTACACCTTC; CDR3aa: CASSSDRGNYGYTF
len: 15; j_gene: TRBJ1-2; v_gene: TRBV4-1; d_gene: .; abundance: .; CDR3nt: TGCGCCAGCAGCCAAGATACCGGGACAACCTATGGCTACACCTTC; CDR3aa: CASSQDTGTTYGYTF
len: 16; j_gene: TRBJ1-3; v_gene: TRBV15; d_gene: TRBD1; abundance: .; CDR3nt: TGTGCCACCAGCAGAGATAGACAGGGAGCTGGAAACACCATATATTTT; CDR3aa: CATSRDRQGAGNTIYF
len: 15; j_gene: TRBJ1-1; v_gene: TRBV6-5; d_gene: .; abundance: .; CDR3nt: TGTGCCAGCAGTTACTCGAACCCAGGAGGGCCTGAAGCTTTCTTT; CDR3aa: CASSYSNPGGPEAFF
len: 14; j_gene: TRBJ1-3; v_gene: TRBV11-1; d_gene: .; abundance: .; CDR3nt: TGTGCCAGCAGCTTGAGCGGGTCTGGAAACACCATATATTTT; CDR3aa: CASSLSGSGNTIYF
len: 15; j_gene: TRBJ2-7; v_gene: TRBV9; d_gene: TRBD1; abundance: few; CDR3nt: TGTGCCAGCAGCGTAGCTACAGGGGGTACCTACGAGCAGTACTTC; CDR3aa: CASSVATGGTYEQYF
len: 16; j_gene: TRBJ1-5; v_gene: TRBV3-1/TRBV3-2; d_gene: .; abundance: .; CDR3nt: TGTGCCAGCAGCCAAGAGGGTCCCGCGACGGGTCAGCCCCAGCATTTT; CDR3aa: CASSQEGPATGQPQHF
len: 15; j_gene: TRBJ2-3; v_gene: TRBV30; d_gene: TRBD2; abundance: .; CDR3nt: TGTGCCTGGAGCCGACTAGCGGGAGGTACAGATACGCAGTATTTT; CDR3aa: CAWSRLAGGTDTQYF
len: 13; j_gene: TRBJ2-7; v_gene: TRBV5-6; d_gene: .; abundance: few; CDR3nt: TGTGCCAGCAGCCCAGGACTATCCTACGAGCAGTACTTC; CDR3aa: CASSPGLSYEQYF
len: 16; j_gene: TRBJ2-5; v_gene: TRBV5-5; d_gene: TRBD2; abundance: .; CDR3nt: TGTGCCAGCAGCCCAGGGACTAGCGGGAGAATGGAGACCCAGTACTTC; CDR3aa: CASSPGTSGRMETQYF
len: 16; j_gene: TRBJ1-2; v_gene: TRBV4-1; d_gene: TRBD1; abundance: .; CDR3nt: TGCGCCAGCAGCTCTTTTCGACAGGGATCCAACTATGGCTACACCTTC; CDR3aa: CASSSFRQGSNYGYTF
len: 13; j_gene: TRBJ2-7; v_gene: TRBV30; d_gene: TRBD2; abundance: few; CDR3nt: TGTGCCTGGAGTATGGGACTAGTGAACGAGCAGTACTTC; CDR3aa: CAWSMGLVNEQYF
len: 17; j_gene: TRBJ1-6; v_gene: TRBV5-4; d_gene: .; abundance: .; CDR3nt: TGTGCCAGCAGCTCGGCAGGGGATTATTCCTATAATTCACCCCTCCACTTT; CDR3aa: CASSSAGDYSYNSPLHF